This entry is about one T cell receptor (beta chain). The antigen is not known. By quantitative 5'-RACE with molecular barcodes, the TCR beta libraries were made. TCRdb independently ran MiXCR on the 5' RACE reads; one entry per CDR3 protein. There are about 160,000 distinct CDR3 sequences in the sample; 15% to 20% occur only once, and about 8.3% lies in the top ten. This record belongs to a study of CD8 T cells in ankylosing spondylitis. General study findings and limits: Earlier work had already found some motif variants in reactive arthritis synovial fluid and blood. Enrichment of disease-linked clones was reportedly significant in matched ankylosing spondylitis synovial fluid. Disease-linked clones proved CD8+ and comparatively uncommon in peripheral blood.

V lost 2 bases to trimming and J lost 2 bases, with 13 bases between them. Looked up from germline, CDR1 is LNHDA and CDR2 is SQIVND (reference sequence). CDR3 length: 17 residues. V is TRBV19 and J is TRBJ2-6; possibly TRBD1 for D (6 bases). The sample comprised blood, either unsorted or a sorted T cell fraction (not recorded which). The receptor was derived from a male donor with ankylosing spondylitis or in good health (not recorded which). The DNA of the CDR3 is TGTGCCAGTAGTATAACGCCGCCAGGGGCTGGGGCCAACGTCCTGACTTTC. Protein sequence: CASSITPPGAGANVLTF. Using reference TRBV19 and TRBJ2-6 for the parts outside the CDR3, the full variable domain is DGGITQSPKYLFRKEGQNVTLSCEQNLNHDAMYWYRQDPGQGLRLIYYSQIVNDFQKGDIAEGYSVSREKKESFPLTVTSAQKNPTAFYLCASSITPPGAGANVLTFGAGSRLTVL.